This T cell receptor (beta chain) was captured by sequencing in a study of shared clonotypes between healthy human individuals. The naive CD8 population came from CD45RO-negative cells selected for CCR7, without terminally differentiated effector memory CD45RA+ cells. Those who donated were healthy HIV-negative adults, with no recent acute infections or vaccinations reported. Study outcomes and limitations: Researchers sampled only blood; tissue repertoires likely differ. The study generally estimated greater richness for naive than memory subsets.

Only in-frame clones appear in the TCRdb table, and some are missing; sequencing was by immunoSEQ multiplex PCR. Among roughly 2.1 million clones listed, more than 85% were seen once. With regard to this clone: Its antigen remains unknown.

This receptor was obtained from a young man in good health. Some clones in this sample may be carry-over from other donors' samples. The specimen sequenced was naive CD8+ T cells from PBMCs.

CDR3 bases: TGTGCCAGCAGTTTTGGACTAGCGGGAGTCAGGTCCTACAATGAGCAGTTCTTC. Its translation is CASSFGLAGVRSYNEQFF. V is TRBV27 and J is TRBJ2-1, with 13 positions matching TRBD2. The CDR3 extends over 18 amino acids. V was pared by 3 bases and J by 1 base, with 6 bases of the junction left unmatched. Looked up from germline, CDR1 is MNHEY and CDR2 is SMNVEV (reference sequence).